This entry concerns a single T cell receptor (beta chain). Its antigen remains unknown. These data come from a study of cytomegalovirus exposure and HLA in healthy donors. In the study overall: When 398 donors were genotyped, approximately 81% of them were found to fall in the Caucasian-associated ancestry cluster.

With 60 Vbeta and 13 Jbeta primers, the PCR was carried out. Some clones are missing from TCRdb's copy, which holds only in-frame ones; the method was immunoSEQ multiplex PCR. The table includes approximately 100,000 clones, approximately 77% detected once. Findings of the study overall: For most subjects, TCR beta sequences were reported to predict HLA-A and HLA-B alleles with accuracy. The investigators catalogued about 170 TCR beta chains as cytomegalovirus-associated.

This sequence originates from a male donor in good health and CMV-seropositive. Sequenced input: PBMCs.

The CDR3 spells CASSQGNTGELFF. The CDR3 coding sequence is TGTGCCAGTTCGCAGGGGAACACCGGGGAGCTGTTTTTT. The chain couples TRBV19 to TRBJ2-2, with D tentatively TRBD1 (5 bases). CDR3 size: 13 residues. Per germline, CDR1 LNHDA and CDR2 SQIVND (reference sequence). The V and J ends lost 8 bases and 1 base respectively, with 8 bases between them.